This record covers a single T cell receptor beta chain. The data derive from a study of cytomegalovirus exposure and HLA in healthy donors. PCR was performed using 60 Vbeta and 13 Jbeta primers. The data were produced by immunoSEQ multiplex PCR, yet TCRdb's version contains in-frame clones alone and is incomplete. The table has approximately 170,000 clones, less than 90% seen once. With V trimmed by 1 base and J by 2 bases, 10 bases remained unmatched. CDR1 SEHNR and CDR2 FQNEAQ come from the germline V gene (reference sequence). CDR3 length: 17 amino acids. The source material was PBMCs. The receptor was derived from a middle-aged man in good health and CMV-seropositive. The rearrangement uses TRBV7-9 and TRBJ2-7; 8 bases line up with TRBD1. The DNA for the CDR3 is TGTGCCAGCAGCTTAGATTCAGGTGGACAGGGCCCCTACGAGCAGTACTTC. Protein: CASSLDSGGQGPYEQYF.